The 17 T cell receptor beta chains in this list originate from one sample, sequenced in a study of cytomegalovirus exposure and HLA in healthy donors (dated by TCRdb to between 2016 and 2019). The library relied on the immunoSEQ multiplex PCR assay. For the multiplex PCR, a mixture combining 60 forward primers for TCR Vbeta segments and 13 reverse primers for TCR Jbeta segments was used. TCRdb carries this immuneACCESS record with in-frame sequences only. Its versions omit some clonotypes, under half of them owing to an unresolved V gene in the studies checked, with the rest unexplained. The sample contains about 150,000 clones, 80% of them found a single time. The leading ten clones occupy about 2% of the sample. The sequenced material came from PBMCs. The source is a man younger than 40 in good health and CMV-seronegative.

Only one count was recorded for this clone. This chain links TRBV6-1 with TRBJ1-6; D unclear. CDR1 MNHNS and CDR2 SASEGT come from the germline V gene. The V and J ends lost 6 bases and 13 bases respectively, with 19 bases between them. This CDR3 spans 14 amino acids. The DNA for the CDR3 is TGTGCCAGCAGGCACAGCGGCCCCTCGGCCCCCCTCCACTTT. This encodes CASRHSGPSAPLHF.

Comments on this clone: At one end, the junction sequence differs from germline, possibly due to a read error. V is TRBV7-9 and J is TRBJ2-6, with D possibly matching TRBD1 (6 bases). The germline V gene encodes CDR1 SEHNR and CDR2 FQNEAQ (reference sequence). This CDR3 is 15 amino acids long. Here the CDR3 reads CSSSPRGSGANVLTF. CDR3 sequence (DNA): TGTTCCAGCAGCCCTAGGGGGTCTGGGGCCAACGTCCTGACTTTC.

V gene TRBV7-6 combines with J gene TRBJ1-1; D call uncertain. CDR3 length: 15 residues. Trimming removed 4 bases at V and 6 bases at J, with 18 bases between. Per the germline V gene, CDR1 is SGHVS and CDR2 is FNYEAQ. The CDR3 bases are TGTGCCAGCAGCTCGACCGGACTACGTGGGGCTGAAGCTTTCTTT. This sequence encodes CASSSTGLRGAEAFF.

This clone was seen only a few times. The chain uses TRBV29-1 and TRBJ1-1; tentative D call: TRBD1 (6 bases). This CDR3 comprises 14 residues. The V and J ends lost 6 bases and 0 bases respectively, with 14 bases between them. CDR1 SQVTM and CDR2 ANQGSEA come from the germline V gene. CDR3 loop: CSVTGIYMNTEAFF. In DNA, the CDR3 is TGCAGCGTGACAGGAATTTACATGAACACTGAAGCTTTCTTT.

V usage is TRBV19 and J usage is TRBJ2-7; 9 bases line up with TRBD1. The CDR3 has 12 residues. The ends lost 9 bases at V and 3 bases at J; junction bases unmatched: 3. The germline gives CDR1 LNHDA, CDR2 SQIVND (reference sequence). The CDR3 sequence: CASRQGGYEQYF. The CDR3 DNA sequence: TGTGCCAGCCGACAGGGGGGCTACGAGCAGTACTTC.

CDR3 bases: TGCGCCAGCAGCCCCGTGACCGGGAGGGCCACCGATACGCAGTATTTT. Amino acids: CASSPVTGRATDTQYF. This chain links TRBV5-1 with TRBJ2-3; 8 nucleotides line up with TRBD2. Germline CDR1 reads SGHRS; CDR2 reads YFSETQ. The CDR3 runs to 16 residues. V lost 4 bases to trimming and J lost 6 bases; unmatched junction nucleotides: 13.

This clone has more than one count but fewer than ten. This chain uses TRBV6-1 with TRBJ1-5; D gene ambiguous. V was shortened by 2 bases and J by 7 bases, with 9 bases between the two germline ends. Germline lookup yields CDR1 MNHNS and CDR2 SASEGT. This CDR3 has 13 amino acids. Written as DNA, the CDR3 is TGTGCCAGCAGTGAATTGGCCGGGCAGCCCCAGCATTTT. Amino acid sequence: CASSELAGQPQHF.

This clone was seen only once. This chain links TRBV9 with TRBJ1-2; tentative D call: TRBD1 (5 bases). Germline CDR1 and CDR2: SGDLS and YYNGEE. With 1 base removed from V and 5 bases from J, the gap between germline ends came to 27 bases. CDR3 length: 19 amino acids. The CDR3 protein is CASSVFPLALTERKYGYTF. CDR3 coding DNA: TGTGCCAGCAGCGTATTCCCATTAGCCTTGACAGAGCGCAAGTATGGCTACACCTTC.

The chain uses TRBV6-5 and TRBJ2-5; 7 positions agree with TRBD1. The J call may not be correct, given that the DNA end is closer to TRBJ2-7. The CDR3 sequence is 14 residues long. The germline CDR1 and CDR2 sequences are MNHEY and SVGAGI. CDR3: CASSLQGPDYEQYF. The CDR3 region has the DNA TGTGCCAGCAGTTTACAGGGGCCAGACTACGAGCAGTACTTC.

The V gene is TRBV19, the J gene TRBJ1-2, with 7 bases aligning to TRBD1. Germline V CDR1 and CDR2: LNHDA, SQIVND (reference sequence). The CDR3 is made up of 14 amino acids. The ends lost 2 bases at V and 2 bases at J; junction bases unmatched: 2. For the CDR3, the DNA is TGTGCCAGTAGTATACCGGGACAGAACTATGGCTACACCTTC. It yields the protein CASSIPGQNYGYTF.

This rearrangement joins TRBV7-2 to TRBJ2-7, with TRBD2 matching over 10 bases. CDR3 length: 15 amino acids. The V segment lost 1 base and the J segment 6 bases; nucleotides outside the gene matches: 6. Germline-derived CDR1 and CDR2 are SGHTA and FQGNSA. CDR3 amino acids: CASSLVLSGRGEQYF. The CDR3 nucleotides read TGTGCCAGCAGCTTAGTTTTAAGCGGGAGGGGCGAGCAGTACTTC.

This clone showed up just once. The V and J genes are TRBV28 and TRBJ2-1; maybe TRBD2 (6 bases). The germline CDR1 and CDR2 sequences are MDHEN and SYDVKM. CDR3 length equals 12 residues. The V end was cut by 6 bases, the J end by 4 bases, with 7 bases between. This CDR3 reads CASRRGYNEQFF. CDR3 DNA: TGTGCCAGCAGGCGGGGATACAATGAGCAGTTCTTC.

This clone was seen a few times. The rearrangement uses TRBV18 and TRBJ1-1; TRBD1 is a possible D gene (6 bases). The germline V gene has CDR1 KGHSH and CDR2 LQKENI. V lost 4 bases and J 4 bases, leaving 16 bases between the germline ends. CDR3 length: 15 residues. CDR3 region: CASSLGTGGGTEAFF. The CDR3 region has the DNA TGTGCCAGCTCACTAGGGACGGGGGGCGGCACTGAAGCTTTCTTT. Together with reference TRBV18 and TRBJ1-1, the CDR3 gives the full variable domain: NAGVMQNPRHLVRRRGQEARLRCSPMKGHSHVYWYRQLPEEGLKFMVYLQKENIIDESGMPKERFSAEFPKEGPSILRIQQVVRGDSAAYFCASSLGTGGGTEAFFGQGTRLTVV.

The chain employs TRBV7-9 and TRBJ1-2; D not certain. The CDR3 is 11 amino acids. Between the trimmed V and J ends, which lost 6 bases and 7 bases, there was a span of 9 bases. CDR1 SEHNR and CDR2 FQNEAQ come from the germline V gene (reference sequence). The CDR3 bases are TGTGCCAGCAGTCGACTTGTTGGCTACACCTTC. It is translated as CASSRLVGYTF.

The V and J genes are TRBV4-3 and TRBJ2-1, with 11 bases aligning to TRBD2. The length of the CDR3 is 16 residues. Losses at the gene ends were 4 bases for V and 7 bases for J; bases not matched to a gene: 9. Germline V gene sequence: CDR1 LGHNA, CDR2 YSLEER. In DNA, the CDR3 is TGCGCCAGCAGCCGGATAGGACTAGCGGGCCCGAATGAGCAGTTCTTC. Its translation is CASSRIGLAGPNEQFF.

The V call is TRBV28, the J call TRBJ2-4, with D tentatively TRBD2 (7 bases). V shed 3 bases and J shed 3 bases, with 21 bases lying between them. The length of the CDR3 is 18 residues. CDR1 MDHEN and CDR2 SYDVKM come from the germline V gene. The CDR3 sequence is CASSFEGEGTAGKNIQYF. The CDR3 DNA is TGTGCCAGCAGTTTCGAGGGGGAGGGGACTGCCGGCAAAAACATTCAGTACTTC. The full variable domain, with the rest looked up from reference TRBV28 and TRBJ2-4, is DVKVTQSSRYLVKRTGEKVFLECVQDMDHENMFWYRQDPGLGLRLIYFSYDVKMKEKGDIPEGYSVSREKKERFSLILESASTNQTSMYLCASSFEGEGTAGKNIQYFGAGTRLSVL.

The V and J genes are TRBV9 and TRBJ2-1, with TRBD2 identical over 11 bases. CDR3 length equals 16 residues. Germline CDR1 SGDLS, CDR2 YYNGEE. The ends lost 0 bases at V and 6 bases at J; junction bases unmatched: 5. CDR3 loop: CASSVGGTSGFNEQFF. CDR3 nucleotides: TGTGCCAGCAGCGTAGGGGGGACTAGCGGTTTCAATGAGCAGTTCTTC. Looking up the rest from reference TRBV9 and TRBJ2-1 gives the full variable domain: DSGVTQTPKHLITATGQRVTLRCSPRSGDLSVYWYQQSLDQGLQFLIQYYNGEERAKGNILERFSAQQFPDLHSELNLSSLELGDSALYFCASSVGGTSGFNEQFFGPGTRLTVL.